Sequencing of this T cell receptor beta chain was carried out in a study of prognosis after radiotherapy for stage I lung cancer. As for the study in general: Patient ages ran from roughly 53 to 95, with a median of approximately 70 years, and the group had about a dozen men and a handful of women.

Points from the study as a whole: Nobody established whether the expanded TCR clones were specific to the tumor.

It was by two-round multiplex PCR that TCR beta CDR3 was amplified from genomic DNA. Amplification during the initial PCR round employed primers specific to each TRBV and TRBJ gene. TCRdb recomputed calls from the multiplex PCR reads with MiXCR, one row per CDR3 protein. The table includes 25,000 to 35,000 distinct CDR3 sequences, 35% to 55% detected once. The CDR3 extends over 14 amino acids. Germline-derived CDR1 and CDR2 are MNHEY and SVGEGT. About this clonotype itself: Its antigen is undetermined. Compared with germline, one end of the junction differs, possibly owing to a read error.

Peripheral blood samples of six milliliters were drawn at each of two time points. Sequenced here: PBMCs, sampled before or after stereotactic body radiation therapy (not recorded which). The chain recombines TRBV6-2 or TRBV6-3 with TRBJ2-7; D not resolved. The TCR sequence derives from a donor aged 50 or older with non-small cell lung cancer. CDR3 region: CASRQGQTAYDQYF. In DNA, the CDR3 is TGTGCCAGCAGACAAGGGCAGACCGCCTACGATCAGTACTTC.